This is a list of T cell receptor beta chains from one sample in a study of glioma-infiltrating T cells. MiXCR, applied by TCRdb to the multiplex PCR reads, yields one record per CDR3 protein. The sample has under 200,000 distinct CDR3 sequences; approximately 30% are singletons. The sequenced sample consisted of glioma tissue, nonneoplastic brain tissue, or PBMCs (not recorded which). The receptors stem from a human donor with low-grade glioma or glioblastoma, undergoing nonglioma brain surgery, or in good health (not recorded which). Both conserved end residues are trimmed from each CDR3. Fields, in order: clone size, V gene, D gene, CDR3 protein. The D gene is left open where the match is weak. Clone size is stated in some rows and not others, as once, few, many or a class when expanded.

size: many; V: TRBV27; D: .; CDR3: ASAEQGGWEKLF
size: many; V: TRBV6-1; D: .; CDR3: ASRAATTDTQY
size: many; V: TRBV20-1; D: .; CDR3: SATKEGGRNIQY
size: many; V: TRBV28; D: .; CDR3: ASRAPSTEAF
size: .; V: TRBV19; D: .; CDR3: ASSRTEYGYT
size: many; V: TRBV6-1; D: TRBD1; CDR3: ASRTGEQPQH
size: .; V: TRBV7-6; D: .; CDR3: ASSLVYSYNEQL
size: many; V: TRBV7-2; D: .; CDR3: ASSSTYSTDTQY
size: few; V: TRBV29-1; D: .; CDR3: SAGGTSSTDTQY
size: many; V: TRBV7-6; D: TRBD1; CDR3: ASSPNRDRDHEQY
size: few; V: TRBV28; D: .; CDR3: ASSLWGEGYEQY
size: .; V: TRBV11-1; D: .; CDR3: ATSLDRDVGGYT
size: many; V: TRBV25-1; D: TRBD2; CDR3: ASSRSGRFGGELF
size: .; V: TRBV12-3/TRBV12-4; D: TRBD1; CDR3: ASSVTGGWAKNIQY
size: many; V: TRBV20-1; D: TRBD1; CDR3: SARAGQGKTNEKLF
size: many; V: TRBV7-8; D: .; CDR3: ASSLARDYEQY
size: many; V: TRBV20-1; D: .; CDR3: SATRGATEAF
size: many; V: TRBV27; D: TRBD2; CDR3: ASSLSGEGRAVDTQY
size: many; V: TRBV7-9; D: .; CDR3: ASSLDSRDTQY
size: few; V: TRBV19; D: .; CDR3: ASRLQQGDNSPLH
size: few; V: TRBV20-1; D: TRBD2; CDR3: SARIGSSGSSYEQY
size: many; V: TRBV6-1; D: TRBD2; CDR3: ASSTSSGNEQY
size: .; V: TRBV5-1; D: .; CDR3: ASKQHYEQY
size: many; V: TRBV20-1; D: TRBD2; CDR3: SARGTSGGYEQY
size: many; V: TRBV6-2/TRBV6-3; D: .; CDR3: ASRGPETQY
size: .; V: TRBV6-5; D: .; CDR3: ARRPQVFLSSGYT
size: .; V: TRBV7-2; D: TRBD1; CDR3: ASSYAWTGSPYEQY
size: many; V: TRBV28; D: .; CDR3: ATYSDPYEQY
size: many; V: TRBV27; D: .; CDR3: ASSSNTDTQY
size: many; V: TRBV10-3; D: .; CDR3: AISRGAEDEKLF
size: .; V: TRBV19; D: .; CDR3: ASSPRGGAGANVLT
size: many; V: TRBV28; D: TRBD2; CDR3: ASSLASGRTDTQY